This T cell receptor beta chain was observed in a study of cytomegalovirus exposure and HLA in healthy donors. Vbeta (60) and Jbeta (13) primers were used in the PCR. TCRdb's copy holds only in-frame clones and misses some; the assay was immunoSEQ multiplex PCR. In the table there are hundreds of thousands of clones, roughly 68% of which are singletons. V gave up 5 bases and J gave up 4 bases; unmatched junction bases: 9. Germline V gives CDR1 SEHNR, CDR2 FQNEAQ (reference sequence). The CDR3 spans 15 residues. Specimen: PBMCs. The J gene is TRBJ1-1, the V gene TRBV7-9, with 8 bases identical to TRBD1. This receptor was identified in a man between 40 and 49 years old in good health and CMV-seropositive. DNA for the CDR3: TGTGCCAGCAGCCACGGACAGGGCACGAGCACTGAAGCTTTCTTT. It is translated as CASSHGQGTSTEAFF.